This paragraph covers one T cell receptor beta chain sequence. Antigen unknown. The data were obtained in a study of T cells in tuberculosis. About the study: This South African cohort compared adolescents with or without latent tuberculosis against adults with active tuberculosis.

Each clinical donor contributed on average approximately 90,000 T cells from unsorted cryopreserved PBMC. Data came from immunoSEQ multiplex PCR; TCRdb stores just in-frame clones and leaves some out. Altogether about 43,000 clones are present, roughly 94% being singletons, with the ten largest covering around 2%. Study results and caveats: The TCR-beta difference was not significant; alpha differences partly reflected length.

Per the germline V gene, CDR1 is SQVTM and CDR2 is ANQGSEA. V gave up 0 bases and J gave up 2 bases, with 10 bases separating them. This CDR3 region has 14 residues. Sequenced: PBMCs. The J gene is TRBJ1-2, the V gene TRBV29-1, with D hard to call. The sequence came from a donor aged 10 to 29 with latent tuberculosis or without tuberculosis infection. Some clones in this sample may be carry-over from other donors' samples. CDR3 loop: CSVEDEGENYGYTF. DNA of the CDR3: TGCAGCGTTGAAGATGAGGGAGAGAACTATGGCTACACCTTC.